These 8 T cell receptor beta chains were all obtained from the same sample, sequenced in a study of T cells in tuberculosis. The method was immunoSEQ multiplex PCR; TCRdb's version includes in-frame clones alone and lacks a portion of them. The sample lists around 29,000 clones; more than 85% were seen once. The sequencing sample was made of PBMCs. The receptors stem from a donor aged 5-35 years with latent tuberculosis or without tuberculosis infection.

The CDR3 DNA sequence: TGTGCCAGCAGCCCCGGACAGGGAAATGAGCAGTTCTTC. This encodes CASSPGQGNEQFF. The chain is built from TRBV5-4 and TRBJ2-1; 8 bases map to TRBD1. With 4 bases clipped from V and 7 bases from J, the junction kept 4 bases outside the gene matches. The CDR3 is 13 amino acids. In germline, CDR1 is SGHNT, CDR2 YYREEE (reference sequence). Based on the CDR3 plus reference TRBV5-4 and TRBJ2-1, the full variable domain is ETGVTQSPTHLIKTRGQQVTLRCSSQSGHNTVSWYQQALGQGPQFIFQYYREEENGRGNFPPRFSGLQFPNYSSELNVNALELDDSALYLCASSPGQGNEQFFGPGTRLTVL.

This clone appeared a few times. The CDR3 loop reads CASSIGTGPTSYEQYF. The CDR3 DNA follows: TGTGCCAGTAGTATAGGGACAGGGCCGACTTCCTACGAGCAGTACTTC. The chain is built from TRBV19 and TRBJ2-7, with 8 bases matching TRBD1. V was clipped by 1 base and J by 1 base; unmatched bases: 6. CDR3 size: 16 residues. Germline V gene sequence: CDR1 LNHDA, CDR2 SQIVND (reference sequence).

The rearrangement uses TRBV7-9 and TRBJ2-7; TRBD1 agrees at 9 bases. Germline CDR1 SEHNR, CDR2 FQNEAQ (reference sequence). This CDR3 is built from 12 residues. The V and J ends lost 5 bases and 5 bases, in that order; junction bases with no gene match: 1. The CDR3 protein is CASSRTGDEQYF. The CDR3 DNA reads TGTGCCAGCAGCCGGACAGGGGACGAGCAGTACTTC.

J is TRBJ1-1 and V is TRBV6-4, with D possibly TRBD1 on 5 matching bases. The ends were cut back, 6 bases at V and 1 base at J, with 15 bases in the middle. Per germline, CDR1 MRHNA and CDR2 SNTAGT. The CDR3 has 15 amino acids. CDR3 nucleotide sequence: TGTGCCAGCAGCCCTGGGAAGGGGCCGAACACTGAAGCTTTCTTT. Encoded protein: CASSPGKGPNTEAFF.

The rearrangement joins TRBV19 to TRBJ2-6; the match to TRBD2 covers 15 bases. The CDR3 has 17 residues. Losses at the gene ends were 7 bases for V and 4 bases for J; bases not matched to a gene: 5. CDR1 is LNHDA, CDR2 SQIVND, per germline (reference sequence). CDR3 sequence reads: CASTGLAGGKGANVLTF. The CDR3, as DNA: TGTGCCAGTACAGGACTAGCGGGAGGGAAAGGGGCCAACGTCCTGACTTTC.

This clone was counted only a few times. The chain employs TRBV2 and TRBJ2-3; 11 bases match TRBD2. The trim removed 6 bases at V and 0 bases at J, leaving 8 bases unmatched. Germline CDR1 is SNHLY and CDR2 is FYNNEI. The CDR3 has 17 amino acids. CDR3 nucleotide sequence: TGTGCCAGCAGACCGGGACTAGCGGTACCAAGCACAGATACGCAGTATTTT. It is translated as CASRPGLAVPSTDTQYF.

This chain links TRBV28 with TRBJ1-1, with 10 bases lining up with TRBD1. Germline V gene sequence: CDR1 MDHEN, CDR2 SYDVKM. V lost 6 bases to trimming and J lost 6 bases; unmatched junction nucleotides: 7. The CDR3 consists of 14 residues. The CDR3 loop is CASRPGQGFPEAFF. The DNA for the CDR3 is TGTGCCAGCAGGCCGGGACAGGGGTTCCCTGAAGCTTTCTTT. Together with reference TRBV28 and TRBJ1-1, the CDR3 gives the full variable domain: DVKVTQSSRYLVKRTGEKVFLECVQDMDHENMFWYRQDPGLGLRLIYFSYDVKMKEKGDIPEGYSVSREKKERFSLILESASTNQTSMYLCASRPGQGFPEAFFGQGTRLTVV.

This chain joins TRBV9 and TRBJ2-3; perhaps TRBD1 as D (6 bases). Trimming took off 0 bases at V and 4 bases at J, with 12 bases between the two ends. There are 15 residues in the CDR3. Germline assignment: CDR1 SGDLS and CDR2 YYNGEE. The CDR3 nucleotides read TGTGCCAGCAGCGTAGCTCAGGGGTGGGCAGATACGCAGTATTTT. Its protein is CASSVAQGWADTQYF.